The sequence of this T cell receptor beta chain was determined in a study of T cell repertoires in cytomegalovirus infection. About the research overall: The study used recently identified HLA-C-restricted and well-studied HLA-B-restricted CMV epitopes. Public TCR beta signatures marked donors with CMV infection and the matching HLA.

The V and J ends lost 2 bases and 3 bases respectively, with 8 bases between them. This CDR3 has 13 residues. Germline CDR1 and CDR2: SGHRS and YFSETQ. Study-wide points: Cumulative public TCR beta family frequency identified carriers of CMV plus the relevant HLA.

This clonotype has just a few counts. The antigen is unknown. MiXCR, run by TCRdb on the reads, gives a single entry per CDR3 protein. This sample carries about 830,000 distinct CDR3 sequences, less than 35% of them seen once, and the ten largest clones take over 10%. The rearrangement joins TRBV5-1 to TRBJ1-2, with D maybe TRBD1 (5 bases). This sequence was found in a human donor in good health (CMV status not recorded). Some clones in this sample may be carry-over from other donors' samples. Source: cultured CD8+ T cells from PBMCs, taken from culture after CMV antigen stimulation. The DNA of the CDR3 is TGCGCCAGCAGCTTCGACAGATACTATGGCTACACCTTC. Translation: CASSFDRYYGYTF.